Shown below are 9 T cell receptor beta chains from a single sample sequenced in a study of blood T cell repertoires in COVID-19. Produced via immunoSEQ multiplex PCR; TCRdb's table is partial and in-frame only. The table includes 130,000 or so clones, about 87% detected once. The sequenced material came from peripheral blood. The receptors derive from a human donor with COVID-19, enrolled during active disease. The donor label of this sample is uncertain.

The CDR3 DNA follows: TGTGCCAGCAGCGCGACAGGGTTCGTCTCTGGCTACACCTTC. Translation gives CASSATGFVSGYTF. This chain connects TRBV13 to TRBJ1-2; 7 bases are shared with TRBD1. The CDR3 is 14 amino acids. Germline CDR1 PRHDT, CDR2 FYEKMQ (reference sequence). The V and J ends lost 5 bases and 7 bases, in that order; junction bases with no gene match: 10.

CDR3 in amino acids: CASSPQPGQGIGGYTF. Here the CDR3 DNA reads TGTGCCAGCTCACCCCAACCGGGACAGGGAATCGGTGGCTACACCTTC. The rearrangement joins TRBV18 to TRBJ1-2, with TRBD1 matching over 9 bases. Germline V gene sequence: CDR1 KGHSH, CDR2 LQKENI. J was trimmed by 7 bases and V by 3 bases; bases with no gene match: 12. The CDR3 is made up of 16 amino acids.

The CDR3 coding sequence is TGTGCCAGCAGCGCAGGGGGTAACTATGGCTACACCTTC. It translates to CASSAGGNYGYTF. The rearrangement joins TRBV7-6 to TRBJ1-2; 7 bases line up with TRBD1. The CDR3 loop spans 13 amino acids. Germline V gives CDR1 SGHVS, CDR2 FNYEAQ. V trimming: 5 bases; J trimming: 1 base; junction bases outside the gene matches: 1.

This clone was observed a single time. V gene TRBV28 combines with J gene TRBJ2-5; 8 nucleotides agree with TRBD1. J gave up 5 bases and V 8 bases, and 1 base lay outside the gene matches. CDR3 length: 11 residues. Germline V lookup: CDR1 MDHEN, CDR2 SYDVKM. CDR3: CASRQGETQYF. The CDR3 region has the DNA TGTGCCAGCCGACAGGGGGAGACCCAGTACTTC.

V and J are TRBV5-1 and TRBJ2-7, with 10 bases matching TRBD2. The CDR3 consists of 16 residues. V lost 0 bases and J lost 6; bases outside the gene matches: 9. Germline V gene lookup returns CDR1 SGHRS and CDR2 YFSETQ. The CDR3, as DNA: TGCGCCAGCAGCTTGGGGCTAGCGGGGGAGGCCTCCGAGCAGTACTTC. Its protein is CASSLGLAGEASEQYF.

The chain uses TRBV6-5 and TRBJ2-5; 8 positions agree with TRBD1. V shed 8 bases, J shed 2 bases, and the junction held 10 bases outside the gene matches. This CDR3 region has 15 residues. Germline lookup yields CDR1 MNHEY and CDR2 SVGAGI. CDR3 in amino acids: CASPGRGRRQETQYF. CDR3 nucleotide sequence: TGTGCCAGCCCTGGCAGGGGGCGTCGGCAAGAGACCCAGTACTTC.

The genes are TRBV5-1 and TRBJ1-4; no definite D call. Germline assignment: CDR1 SGHRS and CDR2 YFSETQ. V was trimmed by 0 bases and J by 5 bases, leaving 11 bases between them. CDR3 length equals 15 residues. The CDR3 DNA reads TGCGCCAGCAGCTTGGAGGGTACGGGAAATGAAAAACTGTTTTTT. Amino acids: CASSLEGTGNEKLFF.

This clone was observed a single time. In DNA form, the CDR3 reads TGTGCCAGCAGCTTAGGAGCCACTACATTCACCGGGGAGCTGTTTTTT. Translated: CASSLGATTFTGELFF. This chain links TRBV11-3 with TRBJ2-2; D remains unclear. This CDR3 region has 16 residues. V gave up 1 base and J gave up 4 bases, with 13 bases separating them. Germline CDR1 and CDR2: SGHNT and YENEEA.

The J gene is TRBJ1-2, the V gene TRBV12-2; the D call in the table, TRBD1, was not verified against the DNA. TRBV12-2 is termed a pseudogene. The CDR3 has 17 residues. The CDR3 spells CASRHSRDRGPFYGYTF. The CDR3 nucleotides read TGTGCAAGTCGCCATTCGCGGGACAGGGGCCCTTTCTATGGCTACACCTTC.